This TCR beta chain was captured in a study of T cell responses to AZD1222 COVID-19 vaccine (dated by TCRdb to about 2021). With respect to the entire study: TCR sequencing covered over 230 trial participants: approximately 200 given two doses of AZD1222 and 26 given two doses of MenACWY control vaccine. Trial participants were enrolled by age into subgroups of 18-55, 56-69 and 70-plus years, and around 150, 29 and 61 TCR-sequenced participants, respectively, were included in these subgroups.

With respect to this clone: This receptor's antigen is unknown. Base qualities are not provided; no much larger clone lies one nucleotide away.

Summary of the overall study and its limitations: Most participants were white British and females outnumbered males, and the authors suggested that clonal diversity may have been underestimated. Reportedly, almost half of the unique spike-specific TCRs recognized epitopes lying outside the regions that are mutated in the B.1.351 and B.1.1.7 variants. No day 14 peak-response samples were available, so repertoires were characterized only after the peak T cell response. The vaccine-associated CD4 TCRs covered the entire spike protein, and the dominant responses fell in regions 160-218 and 743-854. The 56-69-year group was small, and its depth increase did not reach significance, likely because of low power. After two AZD1222 doses, spike-specific TCR breadth and depth were significantly higher than at day 0 and than in MenACWY recipients. Only five or six AZD1222 recipients were SARS-CoV-2 seropositive at baseline, limiting conclusions about previously exposed vaccinees.

CDR1 and CDR2 were assigned from the germline V gene as MNHEY and SVGAGI. Taken from cysteine to phenylalanine, the CDR3 has 13 residues. Only the CDR3 DNA is retained, 39 bases long and in frame from the first base. The V end gives up 4 bases and the J end 6 bases, leaving 4 bases in the junction not matched to a gene. This sample's time point label indicates: about 28 days (+/-7) after the second vaccine dose. AZD1222 recipients whose second dose came at about 4 weeks and those whose second dose came at about 12 weeks were combined into one group, since spike-specific TCR depth and breadth did not differ between the two schedules. Vaccinee samples were obtained from the UK trials COV001 and COV002, which included a single-blind randomized controlled phase 2/3 trial of AZD1222 (ChAdOx1 nCoV-19) in healthy adults. For TCRbeta chain sequencing, PBMC samples from trial participants were taken at day 0 and at day 28 after the second dose.

The CDR3 regions of human TCRbeta chains were subjected to immunosequencing. Processing in the source paper ran as follows. Repertoire TCRs were matched against a reference library of SARS-CoV-2-specific TCRs generated with the MIRA antigen-specificity platform. Breadth meant the fraction of unique TCRs that were SARS-CoV-2-associated, whereas depth meant the fraction of total T cells that were SARS-CoV-2-associated. Each spike-specific TCR was assigned to its reactive spike region and to a CD4 or CD8 class using the MIRA data. Log10-transformed breadth and depth values were compared by one-way ANOVA with Sidak's multiple comparisons tests. As stored in TCRdb, this immuneACCESS dataset retains in-frame rearrangements with V and J assigned. A fraction of the clones does not appear; measured against another copy, unresolved V genes explain less than half of the discrepancy, and the remainder lacks a known reason. V, J and clone size were drawn from that table, and D and trimming were deduced from the DNA. This sample lists 100,000 or so clones; about 93% were detected once. The top ten hold about 3% of the sample.

The rearranged chain carries TRBV6-5 and TRBJ1-2, and 8 bases in between align with TRBD1. The source was peripheral blood, collected 28 days after the second AZD1222 dose. The clonotype originates from an adult who received the AZD1222 COVID-19 vaccine. This receptor has the CDR3 CASSSQGVNGYTF. The bases are TGTGCCAGCAGTTCACAGGGGGTTAATGGCTACACCTTC.